The 5 T cell receptor beta chains given below trace back to one sample, sequenced in a study of blood T cell repertoires in COVID-19. Assay: immunoSEQ multiplex PCR; the TCRdb copy retains only in-frame clones and omits some. The sample holds about 80,000 clones, 85% seen once. Sample: peripheral blood. All receptors derive from a man in his fifties with COVID-19, enrolled during active disease.

The chain carries TRBV5-1 and TRBJ1-2; D is ambiguous. The CDR3 has 12 residues. CDR1 and CDR2 from the germline V gene are SGHRS and YFSETQ. V was clipped by 6 bases and J by 8 bases, with 14 bases between them. CDR3 residues: CASKEDLRGYTF. The CDR3 DNA follows: TGCGCCAGCAAGGAGGACCTCCGAGGCTACACCTTC.

This clone was recorded only once. The chain links TRBV7-2 to TRBJ2-4; 9 bases agree with TRBD1. The junction had 10 bases not matched to a gene; V was cut back by 5 bases and J by 8 bases. Germline V gene data show CDR1 as SGHTA and CDR2 as FQGNSA. The CDR3 is made up of 15 amino acids. CDR3 loop: CASSDTGTGRYIQYF. The CDR3 bases are TGTGCCAGCAGCGATACCGGGACAGGGAGGTACATTCAGTACTTC.

This chain uses TRBV2 with TRBJ2-7; no firm D call. The length of the CDR3 is 13 residues. Deletions cut 2 bases from V and 0 bases from J, with 5 bases between. Germline V gives CDR1 SNHLY, CDR2 FYNNEI. CDR3 DNA sequence: TGTGCCAGCAGTGAATGGAGCTCCTACGAGCAGTACTTC. Its protein product is CASSEWSSYEQYF.

This clone was observed a single time. The CDR3 DNA reads as TGCGCCAGCAGCCCCGGGACAGGGGATCTGTTAGGCGATGGCTACACCTTC. It is translated as CASSPGTGDLLGDGYTF. The chain uses TRBV4-3 and TRBJ1-2; 10 nucleotides align to TRBD1. Germline V CDR1 and CDR2: LGHNA, YSLEER. Losses at the gene ends were 4 bases for V and 6 bases for J; bases not matched to a gene: 14. CDR3 length: 17 residues.

A few counts support this clone. CDR3 DNA sequence: TGTGCCAGCAGTTTTGGGGGGATCCCGACCCAGTACTTC. Protein: CASSFGGIPTQYF. The gene calls are TRBV28 and TRBJ2-5, with D tentatively TRBD2 (6 bases). Trimming stripped 3 bases from V and 7 bases from J, with 12 bases between. Germline-derived CDR1 and CDR2 are MDHEN and SYDVKM. The CDR3 has 13 amino acids.